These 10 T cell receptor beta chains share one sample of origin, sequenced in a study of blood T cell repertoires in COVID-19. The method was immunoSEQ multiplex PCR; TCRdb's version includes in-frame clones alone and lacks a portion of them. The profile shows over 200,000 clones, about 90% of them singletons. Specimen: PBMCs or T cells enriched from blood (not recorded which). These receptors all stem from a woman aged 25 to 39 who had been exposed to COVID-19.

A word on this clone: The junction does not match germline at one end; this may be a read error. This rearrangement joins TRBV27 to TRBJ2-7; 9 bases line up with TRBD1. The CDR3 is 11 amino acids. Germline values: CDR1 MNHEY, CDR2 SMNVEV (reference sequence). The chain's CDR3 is CASSPTGGEDF. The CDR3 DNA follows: TGTGCCAGCAGTCCAACAGGGGGCGAGGACTTC.

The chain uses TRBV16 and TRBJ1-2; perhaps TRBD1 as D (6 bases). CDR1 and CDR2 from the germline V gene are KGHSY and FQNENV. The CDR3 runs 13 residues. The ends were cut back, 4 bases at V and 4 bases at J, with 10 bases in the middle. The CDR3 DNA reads TGTGCCAGCAGCCGGGGGCCAACCTATGGCTACACCTTC. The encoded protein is CASSRGPTYGYTF.

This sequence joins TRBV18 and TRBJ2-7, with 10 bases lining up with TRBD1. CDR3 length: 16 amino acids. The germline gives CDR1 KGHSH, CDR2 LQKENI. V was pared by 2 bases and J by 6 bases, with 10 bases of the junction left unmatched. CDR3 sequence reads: CASSPGVRTGGFEQYF. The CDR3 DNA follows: TGTGCCAGCTCACCAGGGGTTAGGACAGGGGGTTTCGAGCAGTACTTC.

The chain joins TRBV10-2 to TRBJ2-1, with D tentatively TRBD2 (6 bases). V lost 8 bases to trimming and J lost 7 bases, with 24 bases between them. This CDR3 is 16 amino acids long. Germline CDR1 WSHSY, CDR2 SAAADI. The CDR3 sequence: CASRTVAGPVGNEQFF. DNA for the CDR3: TGCGCCAGCCGAACGGTGGCGGGACCCGTAGGTAATGAGCAGTTCTTC.

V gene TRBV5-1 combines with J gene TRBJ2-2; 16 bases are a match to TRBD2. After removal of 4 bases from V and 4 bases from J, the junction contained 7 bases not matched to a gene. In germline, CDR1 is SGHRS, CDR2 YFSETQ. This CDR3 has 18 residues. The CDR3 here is CASSRGLAGGPSTGELFF. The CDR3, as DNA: TGCGCCAGCAGCCGGGGACTAGCGGGAGGGCCGAGCACCGGGGAGCTGTTTTTT.

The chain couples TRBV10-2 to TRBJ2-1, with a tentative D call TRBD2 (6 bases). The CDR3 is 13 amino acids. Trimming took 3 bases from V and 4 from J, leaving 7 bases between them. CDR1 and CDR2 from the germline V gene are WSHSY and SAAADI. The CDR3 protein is CASSDSGYNEQFF. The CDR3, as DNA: TGCGCCAGCAGTGATAGCGGATACAATGAGCAGTTCTTC.

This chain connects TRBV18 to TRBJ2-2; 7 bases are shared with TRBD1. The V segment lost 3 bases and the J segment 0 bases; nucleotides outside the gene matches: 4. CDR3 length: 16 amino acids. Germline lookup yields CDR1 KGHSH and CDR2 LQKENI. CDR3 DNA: TGTGCCAGCTCACCCATGACAGGGCCGAACACCGGGGAGCTGTTTTTT. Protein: CASSPMTGPNTGELFF.

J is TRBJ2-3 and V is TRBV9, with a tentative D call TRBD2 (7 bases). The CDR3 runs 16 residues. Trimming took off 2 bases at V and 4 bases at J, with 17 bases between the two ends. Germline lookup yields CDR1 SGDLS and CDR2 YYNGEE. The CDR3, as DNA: TGTGCCAGCAGCGTCACAGGGCTGGGGGGGTCAGATACGCAGTATTTT. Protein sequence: CASSVTGLGGSDTQYF.

The CDR3 DNA sequence: TGTGCCAGCAGCGTAACAGCGGGAGGGGGATGGGATACGCAGTATTTT. This sequence encodes CASSVTAGGGWDTQYF. The chain employs TRBV9 and TRBJ2-3; 10 nucleotides line up with TRBD2. The CDR3 runs to 16 residues. Germline CDR1 and CDR2: SGDLS and YYNGEE. With 1 base clipped from V and 6 bases from J, the junction kept 8 bases outside the gene matches. Complete variable domain (other parts from reference TRBV9 and TRBJ2-3): DSGVTQTPKHLITATGQRVTLRCSPRSGDLSVYWYQQSLDQGLQFLIQYYNGEERAKGNILERFSAQQFPDLHSELNLSSLELGDSALYFCASSVTAGGGWDTQYFGPGTRLTVL.

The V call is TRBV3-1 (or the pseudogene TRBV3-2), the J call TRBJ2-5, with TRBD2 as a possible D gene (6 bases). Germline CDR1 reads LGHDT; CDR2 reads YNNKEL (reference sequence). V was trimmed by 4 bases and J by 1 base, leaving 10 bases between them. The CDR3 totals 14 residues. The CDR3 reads CASSPRGTQETQYF. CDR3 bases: TGTGCCAGCAGCCCGCGGGGAACCCAAGAGACCCAGTACTTC.